This T cell receptor beta chain was retrieved from a study of beta chain features in type 1 diabetes. Whole-study context: Across all samples, around 98 million sorted cells were examined.

On average, the one heparinised blood draw given by each donor was roughly 100 mL. As to this clone: Its target is unknown.

Study conclusions and caveats: Across all four CD4+ subsets, people with type 1 diabetes showed modestly shorter TCRB CDR3s. An over-representation of cells with high TCR expression could result from cDNA sequencing.

cDNA synthesis used the whole RNA isolate, giving expressed TCRB sequences. Profiling relied on immunoSEQ multiplex PCR, and the TCRdb table lists in-frame clones only, not all of them. The repertoire has fewer than 350,000 clones, roughly 15% of them found once; the top ten carry around 0.015%. Germline V gives CDR1 KGHSH, CDR2 LQKENI. V dropped 3 bases and J dropped 0; count of bases not matched to a gene: 0. This CDR3 has 15 amino acids. The V call is TRBV18, the J call TRBJ2-1, with 9 bases lining up with TRBD1. This clonotype was sampled from a man between 18 and 29 years old with type 1 diabetes. The sequenced sample consisted of naive CD4+ T cells from blood. The CDR3 sequence: CASSPTGGSYNEQFF. The CDR3 coding sequence is TGTGCCAGCTCACCGACAGGGGGCTCCTACAATGAGCAGTTCTTC. Full variable domain (rest looked up from reference TRBV18 and TRBJ2-1): NAGVMQNPRHLVRRRGQEARLRCSPMKGHSHVYWYRQLPEEGLKFMVYLQKENIIDESGMPKERFSAEFPKEGPSILRIQQVVRGDSAAYFCASSPTGGSYNEQFFGPGTRLTVL.